The 28 T cell receptor beta chains presented below share a single source sample, sequenced in a study of blood T cell repertoires in COVID-19. Only in-frame clones appear in the TCRdb table, and some are missing; sequencing was by immunoSEQ multiplex PCR. The sample yields 150,000 to 200,000 clones, 85% seen once. The material sequenced was peripheral blood. These receptor sequences come from a human donor with acute or convalescent COVID-19. The donor label of this sample is uncertain.

The chain carries TRBV23-1 and TRBJ2-7, with D unclear. TRBV23-1 is treated as an ORF (open reading frame) with a function not yet certain. The CDR3 length is 13 residues. The ends were cut back, 3 bases at V and 2 bases at J, with 8 bases in the middle. The CDR3 DNA reads as TGCGCCAGCAGTCATCGTGAGGCCTACGAGCAGTACTTC. Its protein is CASSHREAYEQYF.

The V and J genes are TRBV3-1 (or the pseudogene TRBV3-2) and TRBJ1-1, with TRBD1 matching 7 bases. Germline CDR1 reads LGHDT; CDR2 reads YNNKEL (reference sequence). CDR3 length: 13 residues. Trimming cost V 5 bases and J 5 bases; bases outside gene matches: 5. CDR3 sequence reads: CASSRGPGTEAFF. Written as DNA, the CDR3 is TGTGCCAGCAGCAGGGGGCCGGGGACTGAAGCTTTCTTT.

The chain couples TRBV6-5 to TRBJ2-3, with 11 bases that match TRBD1. The germline gives CDR1 MNHEY, CDR2 SVGAGI. The J segment lost 5 bases and the V segment lost 8 bases, leaving 9 bases of the junction unmatched. The CDR3 consists of 15 residues. The CDR3 protein is CASQDRDRGIDTQYF. Written as DNA, the CDR3 is TGTGCCAGCCAGGACCGGGACAGGGGGATAGATACGCAGTATTTT.

This chain connects TRBV12-3 or TRBV12-4 to TRBJ1-2, with TRBD1 identical over 8 bases. V lost 6 bases to trimming and J lost 3 bases; unmatched junction nucleotides: 3. The CDR3 has 13 amino acids. This chain's CDR3 is CASSRQGHYGYTF. The CDR3 DNA reads TGTGCCAGCAGCCGACAGGGGCACTATGGCTACACCTTC.

The V call is TRBV3-1 (or the pseudogene TRBV3-2), the J call TRBJ2-3, with 9 nucleotides matching TRBD2. Trimming cost V 3 bases and J 3 bases; bases outside gene matches: 4. The CDR3 totals 15 residues. Germline CDR1 LGHDT, CDR2 YNNKEL (reference sequence). The CDR3 bases are TGTGCCAGCAGCCACGAGCGGGGGGCAACAGATACGCAGTATTTT. As protein: CASSHERGATDTQYF.

The rearrangement links TRBV5-1 to TRBJ2-1; 14 bases agree with TRBD2. After removal of 4 bases from V and 7 bases from J, the junction contained 4 bases not matched to a gene. CDR3 length: 15 amino acids. Germline V CDR1 and CDR2: SGHRS, YFSETQ. DNA for the CDR3: TGCGCCAGCAGCCTCCGGACTAGCGGGGGGAATGAGCAGTTCTTC. Its protein is CASSLRTSGGNEQFF. Drawing the rest from reference TRBV5-1 and TRBJ2-1, the complete variable domain is KAGVTQTPRYLIKTRGQQVTLSCSPISGHRSVSWYQQTPGQGLQFLFEYFSETQRNKGNFPGRFSGRQFSNSRSEMNVSTLELGDSALYLCASSLRTSGGNEQFFGPGTRLTVL.

The rearrangement uses TRBV7-3 and TRBJ2-7, with 8 bases identical to TRBD2. The CDR3 has 13 residues. Germline lookup yields CDR1 SGHTA and CDR2 FQGTGA. V dropped 2 bases and J dropped 3; count of bases not matched to a gene: 0. The CDR3 loop reads CASSLAGGYEQYF. The CDR3 DNA is TGTGCCAGCAGCTTAGCGGGGGGCTACGAGCAGTACTTC.

The V call is TRBV6-1, the J call TRBJ1-6; the match to TRBD1 covers 8 bases. CDR3 length: 16 residues. Germline loops: CDR1 MNHNS, CDR2 SASEGT. Trimming removed 4 bases from V and 11 bases from J; junction bases left unmatched: 13. CDR3 in amino acids: CASSVTLGDRKPPLHF. The DNA for the CDR3 is TGTGCCAGCAGTGTAACTCTTGGGGACAGGAAACCACCCCTCCACTTT.

The genes are TRBV11-3 and TRBJ2-1; the D gene is possibly TRBD2 (6 bases). Germline V CDR1 and CDR2: SGHNT, YENEEA. This CDR3 region has 16 residues. Between the trimmed V and J ends, which lost 4 bases and 7 bases, there was a span of 20 bases. This chain's CDR3 is CASSSGTGASGNEQFF. DNA of the CDR3: TGTGCCAGCAGCTCTGGGACGGGAGCTTCGGGGAATGAGCAGTTCTTC.

CDR3 in DNA: TGTGCCTGGAGTCAACAGGGACCCGGGGAGCTGTTTTTT. Translation: CAWSQQGPGELFF. This chain connects TRBV30 to TRBJ2-2; D may be TRBD1 (6 bases). The CDR3 length is 13 residues. Germline V lookup: CDR1 GTSNPN, CDR2 SVGIG (reference sequence). Trimming shortened V by 2 bases and J by 6 bases, and 10 bases separated the two germline ends.

V gene TRBV4-1 combines with J gene TRBJ1-5, with no clear D. CDR1 is MGHRA, CDR2 YSYEKL, per germline. The CDR3 spans 16 residues. Trimming stripped 0 bases from V and 1 base from J, with 10 bases between. CDR3: CASSQEMRRSNQPQHF. CDR3 DNA: TGCGCCAGCAGCCAAGAAATGAGGCGCAGCAATCAGCCCCAGCATTTT.

In DNA form, the CDR3 reads TGTGCCACCAGTGGGGGCATTCAAGAGACCCAGTACTTC. Its protein is CATSGGIQETQYF. The J gene is TRBJ2-5, the V gene TRBV24-1; TRBD1 is a possible D gene (5 bases). Germline loops: CDR1 KGHDR, CDR2 SFDVKD. This CDR3 is built from 13 residues. V was trimmed by 5 bases and J by 2 bases, leaving 8 bases between them.

The V call is TRBV18, the J call TRBJ1-3; D might be TRBD1 (5 bases). CDR1 and CDR2 from the germline V gene are KGHSH and LQKENI. V was shortened by 6 bases and J by 0 bases, with 15 bases between the two germline ends. The CDR3 sequence is 16 residues long. The DNA of the CDR3 is TGTGCCAGCTCCCCCGCCGGGGGGGACTCTGGAAACACCATATATTTT. It translates to CASSPAGGDSGNTIYF.

V is TRBV28 and J is TRBJ1-2; D remains ambiguous. Germline V CDR1 and CDR2: MDHEN, SYDVKM. Trimming left V 5 bases short and J 5 bases short, with 6 bases between. The CDR3 consists of 11 residues. CDR3 sequence reads: CASSLQYGYTF. The CDR3 region has the DNA TGTGCCAGCAGTCTGCAGTATGGCTACACCTTC.

The chain employs TRBV5-1 and TRBJ2-7; D may be TRBD2 (7 bases). Germline CDR1 SGHRS, CDR2 YFSETQ. V lost 2 bases and J 5 bases, leaving 14 bases between the germline ends. The CDR3 runs to 14 residues. The CDR3: CASSFAGAFNEQYF. Here the CDR3 DNA reads TGCGCCAGCAGCTTCGCGGGGGCGTTTAACGAGCAGTACTTC.

This sequence joins TRBV2 and TRBJ1-6; 7 bases align to TRBD1. The trim removed 6 bases at V and 7 bases at J, leaving 9 bases unmatched. CDR1 is SNHLY and CDR2 is FYNNEI in the germline V gene. CDR3 length: 15 residues. The CDR3 reads CASRLQGQGNSPLHF. CDR3 bases: TGTGCCAGCAGACTACAGGGGCAGGGGAATTCACCCCTCCACTTT.

This clone has just a few counts. The chain carries TRBV7-2 and TRBJ2-3; tentative D call: TRBD2 (6 bases). Trimming removed 2 bases from V and 1 base from J, with 7 bases in between. This CDR3 has 14 residues. Germline V gene lookup returns CDR1 SGHTA and CDR2 FQGNSA. The CDR3 bases are TGTGCCAGCAGCTTACCTAGCGGCACAGATACGCAGTATTTT. Its translation: CASSLPSGTDTQYF.

The chain is built from TRBV10-3 and TRBJ2-5; 12 bases fit TRBD2. The ends lost 4 bases at V and 2 bases at J; junction bases unmatched: 8. The CDR3 length is 17 residues. Germline CDR1 reads ENHRY; CDR2 reads SYGVKD. CDR3 sequence (DNA): TGTGCCATCAGTGCCCGGCTAGCGGGGGGGCAACAAGAGACCCAGTACTTC. Protein: CAISARLAGGQQETQYF.

This clone was seen only once. The rearrangement joins TRBV6-6 to TRBJ1-5; no firm D call. Germline-derived CDR1 and CDR2 are MNHNY and SVGAGI (reference sequence). The CDR3 is made up of 12 amino acids. V was cut by 6 bases and J by 9 bases, with 12 bases left in between. The CDR3 bases are TGTGCCAGCAGCGAAAGCGAGGGGCCCCAGCATTTT. This sequence encodes CASSESEGPQHF.

The rearrangement joins TRBV6-2 or TRBV6-3 to TRBJ2-3, with 8 nucleotides matching TRBD2. This CDR3 spans 15 amino acids. V was clipped by 0 bases and J by 4 bases; unmatched bases: 3. Germline V gives CDR1 MNHEY, CDR2 SVGEGT. The CDR3 sequence: CASSYSASGPDTQYF. The CDR3 DNA reads as TGTGCCAGCAGTTACTCGGCTAGCGGGCCAGATACGCAGTATTTT.

The chain uses TRBV10-3 and TRBJ1-1; TRBD1 might be the D (5 bases). Germline CDR1 ENHRY, CDR2 SYGVKD. Trimming pared 0 bases from V and 5 bases from J, leaving 16 bases between. There are 16 residues in the CDR3. CDR3: CAISESWRGLGTEAFF. DNA for the CDR3: TGTGCCATCAGTGAGTCGTGGAGGGGACTGGGGACTGAAGCTTTCTTT.

The chain couples TRBV4-3 to TRBJ2-1; 9 nucleotides agree with TRBD1. The germline CDR1 and CDR2 sequences are LGHNA and YSLEER. V lost 5 bases, J lost 7 bases, and 9 bases stayed unmatched. This CDR3 region has 15 residues. The CDR3 reads CASSSTGTGRNEQFF. As DNA, the CDR3 is TGCGCCAGCAGCAGCACCGGGACAGGGCGGAATGAGCAGTTCTTC.

The chain recombines TRBV15 with TRBJ2-2; D is perhaps TRBD1 (6 bases). Germline assignment: CDR1 LNHNV and CDR2 YYDKDF (reference sequence). The CDR3 has 16 amino acids. V was shortened by 6 bases and J by 0 bases, with 14 bases between the two germline ends. CDR3 DNA sequence: TGTGCCACCAGGGGACAAAGAGGTGCGAACACCGGGGAGCTGTTTTTT. This codes for CATRGQRGANTGELFF.

The chain couples TRBV5-5 to TRBJ2-7; D is possibly TRBD1 (6 bases). Trimming left V 5 bases short and J 5 bases short, with 20 bases between. Looked up from germline, CDR1 is SGHKS and CDR2 is YYEKEE (reference sequence). The CDR3 runs to 15 residues. DNA for the CDR3: TGTGCCAGCAGGTACAGGGTAGGTGCTGCAAACGAGCAGTACTTC. This gives the protein CASRYRVGAANEQYF.

The chain carries TRBV2 and TRBJ2-5, with D maybe TRBD1 (6 bases). The CDR3 totals 14 residues. V dropped 6 bases and J dropped 1 base, with 12 bases sitting between them. Germline V gene data show CDR1 as SNHLY and CDR2 as FYNNEI. The CDR3 bases are TGTGCCAGCAGAGAACAGGGCTTCCAAGAGACCCAGTACTTC. Translated: CASREQGFQETQYF.

The rearrangement joins TRBV7-3 to TRBJ1-1; D remains ambiguous. Germline V gene lookup returns CDR1 SGHTA and CDR2 FQGTGA. Trimming pared 4 bases from V and 0 bases from J, leaving 6 bases between. This CDR3 is built from 13 residues. CDR3 DNA sequence: TGTGCCAGCAGCTCAAGCATGAACACTGAAGCTTTCTTT. It translates to CASSSSMNTEAFF.

The chain's CDR3 is CAWNFRGNQPQHF. CDR3 coding DNA: TGTGCCTGGAATTTTAGGGGGAATCAGCCCCAGCATTTT. The gene calls are TRBV30 and TRBJ1-5; possibly TRBD1 for D (6 bases). The CDR3 loop spans 13 amino acids. The germline V and J ends were trimmed by 4 bases and 4 bases, with 11 bases remaining between them. CDR1 GTSNPN and CDR2 SVGIG come from the germline V gene (reference sequence).

V and J are TRBV4-3 and TRBJ1-1; TRBD1 matches 10 bases. The CDR3 is 17 amino acids. Germline loops: CDR1 LGHNA, CDR2 YSLEER. The J segment lost 5 bases and the V segment lost 0 bases, leaving 9 bases of the junction unmatched. The CDR3 DNA is TGCGCCAGCAGCCAAGATATTAAAGGACAGGGGGGGACTGAAGCTTTCTTT. This encodes CASSQDIKGQGGTEAFF.